A single sample is the source of the 10 T cell receptor beta chains below, sequenced in a study of cytomegalovirus exposure and HLA in healthy donors. PCR was performed using 60 Vbeta and 13 Jbeta primers. The protocol was immunoSEQ multiplex PCR, while the TCRdb copy is restricted to in-frame clones and leaves out a portion. Of 110,000 to 150,000 clones in the sample, just under 70% were seen once. The sequenced material came from PBMCs. The receptors originated from a man between 60 and 70 years old in good health and CMV-seronegative.

The chain carries TRBV28 and TRBJ1-4; possibly TRBD1 for D (5 bases). In germline, CDR1 is MDHEN, CDR2 SYDVKM. The CDR3 extends over 14 amino acids. With 3 bases removed from V and 8 bases from J, the gap between germline ends came to 13 bases. CDR3: CASSFPGTGEKLFF. CDR3 in DNA: TGTGCCAGCAGTTTTCCCGGGACTGGGGAAAAACTGTTTTTT.

V gene TRBV6-1 combines with J gene TRBJ1-1, with a possible D match to TRBD1 (6 bases). The CDR3 runs 14 residues. The ends were cut back, 6 bases at V and 5 bases at J, with 16 bases in the middle. Germline CDR1 is MNHNS and CDR2 is SASEGT. The CDR3 bases are TGTGCCAGCAGCTTAACAGGGAGGGGGACTGAAGCTTTCTTT. It codes for CASSLTGRGTEAFF.

This clone was counted a few times. This chain links TRBV5-4 with TRBJ1-1; D ambiguous. Trimming removed 1 base at V and 5 bases at J, with 18 bases between. Per germline, CDR1 SGHNT and CDR2 YYREEE (reference sequence). The CDR3 sequence is 16 residues long. As DNA, the CDR3 is TGTGCCAGCAGCTTGATCGGTGGGCCCGGAGGGACTGAAGCTTTCTTT. It yields the protein CASSLIGGPGGTEAFF. Drawing the rest from reference TRBV5-4 and TRBJ1-1, the complete variable domain is ETGVTQSPTHLIKTRGQQVTLRCSSQSGHNTVSWYQQALGQGPQFIFQYYREEENGRGNFPPRFSGLQFPNYSSELNVNALELDDSALYLCASSLIGGPGGTEAFFGQGTRLTVV.

The chain employs TRBV30 and TRBJ2-6, with TRBD1 matching 10 bases. The CDR3 extends over 15 amino acids. V lost 7 bases, J lost 0 bases, and 3 bases stayed unmatched. The germline V gene has CDR1 GTSNPN and CDR2 SVGIG (reference sequence). The CDR3 bases are TGTGCCTCGGACAGGGGGTACTCTGGGGCCAACGTCCTGACTTTC. This gives the protein CASDRGYSGANVLTF. Together with reference TRBV30 and TRBJ2-6, the CDR3 gives the full variable domain: SQTIHQWPATLVQPVGSPLSLECTVEGTSNPNLYWYRQAAGRGLQLLFYSVGIGQISSEVPQNLSASRPQDRQFILSSKKLLLSDSGFYLCASDRGYSGANVLTFGAGSRLTVL.

The J gene is TRBJ2-1, the V gene TRBV29-1, with TRBD1 matching over 7 bases. Trimming cost V 3 bases and J 0 bases; bases outside gene matches: 2. The CDR3 is 14 amino acids. CDR1 and CDR2 (germline): SQVTM, ANQGSEA. The DNA of the CDR3 is TGCAGCGTTGACGGGGACAGCTCCTACAATGAGCAGTTCTTC. Its protein product is CSVDGDSSYNEQFF.

This clone showed up just a few times. This chain uses TRBV5-1 with TRBJ2-3, with TRBD1 identical over 8 bases. CDR1 is SGHRS, CDR2 YFSETQ, per germline. J lost 6 bases, V lost 1 base, and 4 bases had no gene match. The length of the CDR3 is 14 residues. CDR3 sequence (DNA): TGCGCCAGCAGCTTGTACGGACAGGGCGATACGCAGTATTTT. As protein: CASSLYGQGDTQYF.

This chain connects TRBV10-3 to TRBJ2-1; D perhaps matches TRBD2 (6 bases). Trimming cost V 3 bases and J 5 bases, with 17 bases left between them. The V gene's germline CDR1 is ENHRY and CDR2 SYGVKD. This CDR3 has 16 residues. CDR3 in amino acids: CAISDPGLTEDNEQFF. CDR3 DNA sequence: TGTGCCATCAGTGATCCGGGACTTACTGAAGACAATGAGCAGTTCTTC.

V and J are TRBV5-1 and TRBJ2-3; a possible D gene is TRBD2 (5 bases). V lost 3 bases and J lost 2, with 13 bases in between. The CDR3 extends over 15 amino acids. CDR1 SGHRS and CDR2 YFSETQ come from the germline V gene. CDR3 coding DNA: TGCGCCAGCAGCTGGCGAGCGGACCCCACAGATACGCAGTATTTT. It translates to CASSWRADPTDTQYF.

The chain is built from TRBV28 and TRBJ2-6, with no clear D. CDR3 length: 14 residues. Trimming pared 6 bases from V and 0 bases from J, leaving 6 bases between. CDR1 MDHEN and CDR2 SYDVKM come from the germline V gene. CDR3 DNA sequence: TGTGCCAGCAGCCCCAACTCTGGGGCCAACGTCCTGACTTTC. It translates to CASSPNSGANVLTF.

The chain is built from TRBV28 and TRBJ1-1; TRBD1 might be the D (6 bases). The germline gives CDR1 MDHEN, CDR2 SYDVKM. The CDR3 consists of 13 residues. V lost 6 bases and J lost 1, with 9 bases in between. The CDR3 DNA reads TGTGCCAGCAGAGAACAGGGGAACACTGAAGCTTTCTTT. It codes for CASREQGNTEAFF.